This T cell receptor beta chain came from a study of T-cell memory formation after mild COVID-19. Across the whole study: The two donors had largely donor-specific TCR clusters. The study's findings and limits: The study found balanced CD4/CD8 in clones contracting day 15 to 85 and a CD4+ lean in later expanders. Researchers could not confirm that second-wave clones peaking on day 37 targeted SARS-CoV-2. Detection of some responders pre-infection suggested pre-existing cross-reactive memory T cells participated.

Trimming shortened V by 6 bases and J by 0 bases, and 18 bases separated the two germline ends. In germline, CDR1 is MNHEY, CDR2 SVGAGI. The CDR3 runs 17 residues. This clonotype was recorded a few times. The antigen is undetermined. A single record per CDR3 protein comes from TCRdb applying MiXCR to the 5' RACE reads. Of a few hundred thousand distinct CDR3 sequences in the sample, 25% to 30% were seen once. The V gene is TRBV6-5, the J gene TRBJ1-3; TRBD1 might be the D (5 bases). The source of this sequence is an adult woman who had mild COVID-19 (a few samples of this study predate the infection). Cell type and time point are not known. Sequencing was performed on PBMCs or a T cell subset sorted from them (not recorded which). CDR3 residues: CASRSSYGAFSGNTIYF. CDR3 in DNA: TGTGCCAGCAGATCTTCATACGGGGCATTCTCTGGAAACACCATATATTTT.